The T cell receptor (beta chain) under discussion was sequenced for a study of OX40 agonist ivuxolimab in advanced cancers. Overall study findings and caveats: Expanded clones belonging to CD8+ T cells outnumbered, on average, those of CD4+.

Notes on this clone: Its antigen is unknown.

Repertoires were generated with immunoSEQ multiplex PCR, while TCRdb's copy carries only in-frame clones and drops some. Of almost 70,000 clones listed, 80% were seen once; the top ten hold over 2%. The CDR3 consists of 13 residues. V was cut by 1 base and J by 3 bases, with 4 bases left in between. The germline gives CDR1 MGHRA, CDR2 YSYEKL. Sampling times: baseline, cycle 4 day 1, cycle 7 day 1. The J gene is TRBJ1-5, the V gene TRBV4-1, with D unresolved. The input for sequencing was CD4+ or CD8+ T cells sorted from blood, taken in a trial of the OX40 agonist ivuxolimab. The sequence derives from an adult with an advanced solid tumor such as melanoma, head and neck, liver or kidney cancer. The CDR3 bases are TGCGCCAGCAGCCAAGTCCACAATCAGCCCCAGCATTTT. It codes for CASSQVHNQPQHF.